This entry is about one TCR beta chain. Its target is not known. The data belong to a study of beta chain features in type 1 diabetes. The entirety of the isolated RNA underwent reverse transcription, so expressed TCRB transcripts were sequenced. Data came from immunoSEQ multiplex PCR; TCRdb stores just in-frame clones and leaves some out. The sample shows under 200,000 clones, over 7.5% of them seen only once. General observations from the study: Equally in patients and controls, shorter templates might have been favored by PCR.

Sorted CD4+ subsets: naive, central memory, regulatory, stem cell-like memory (CD45RO/CCR7/CD25/CD127/CD95/CD27 panel). The CDR3 sequence is 12 residues long. Germline V gives CDR1 LNHDA, CDR2 SQIVND (reference sequence). V lost 8 bases and J lost 8; bases outside the gene matches: 4. Input material: central memory CD4+ T cells from blood. This receptor was taken from a woman in her late teens or twenties in good health. The chain couples TRBV19 to TRBJ1-4; 8 nucleotides match TRBD1. The CDR3 sequence: CASRRDREKLFF. The DNA for the CDR3 is TGTGCCAGTCGGCGGGACAGGGAAAAACTGTTTTTT.